The present T cell receptor beta chain was sequenced within a study of yellow fever vaccine responses in identical twins. Germline lookup yields CDR1 SGHAT and CDR2 FQDESV (reference sequence). This CDR3 region has 15 residues. J lost 7 bases, V lost 1 base, and 7 bases had no gene match. A note on this clonotype: Its antigen is unidentified.

Study-wide points: On the reported evidence, twins' vaccine T cell responses seemed partly convergent and partly personalized.

TCRdb independently ran MiXCR on the RT-PCR reads; one entry per CDR3 protein. The sample has approximately 1,000 distinct CDR3 sequences, 84% seen once; the top ten hold around 6.8%. The TCR comes from a woman under 30 who received the yellow fever vaccine. The V call is TRBV11-1, the J call TRBJ2-1; TRBD2 matches 7 bases. The material was T cells from blood (PBMCs), unsorted or a sorted subset (not recorded which), obtained before or after yellow fever vaccination (not recorded which). CDR3 residues: CASSLVAGVFNEQFF. The CDR3 DNA is TGTGCCAGCAGCTTAGTGGCGGGGGTCTTTAATGAGCAGTTCTTC.